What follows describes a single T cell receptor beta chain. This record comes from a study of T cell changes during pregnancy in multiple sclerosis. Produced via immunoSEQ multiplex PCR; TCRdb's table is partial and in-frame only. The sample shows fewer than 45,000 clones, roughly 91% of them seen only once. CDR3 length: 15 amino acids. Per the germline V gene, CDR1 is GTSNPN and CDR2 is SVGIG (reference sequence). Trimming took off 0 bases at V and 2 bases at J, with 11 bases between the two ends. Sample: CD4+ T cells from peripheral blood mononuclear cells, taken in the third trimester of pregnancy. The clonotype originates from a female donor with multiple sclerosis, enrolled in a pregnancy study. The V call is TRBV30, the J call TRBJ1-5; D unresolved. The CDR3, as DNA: TGTGCCTGGAGTGTCGCTAGGTTGGGCAATCAGCCCCAGCATTTT. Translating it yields CAWSVARLGNQPQHF. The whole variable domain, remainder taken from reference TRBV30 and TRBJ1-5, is SQTIHQWPATLVQPVGSPLSLECTVEGTSNPNLYWYRQAAGRGLQLLFYSVGIGQISSEVPQNLSASRPQDRQFILSSKKLLLSDSGFYLCAWSVARLGNQPQHFGDGTRLSIL.